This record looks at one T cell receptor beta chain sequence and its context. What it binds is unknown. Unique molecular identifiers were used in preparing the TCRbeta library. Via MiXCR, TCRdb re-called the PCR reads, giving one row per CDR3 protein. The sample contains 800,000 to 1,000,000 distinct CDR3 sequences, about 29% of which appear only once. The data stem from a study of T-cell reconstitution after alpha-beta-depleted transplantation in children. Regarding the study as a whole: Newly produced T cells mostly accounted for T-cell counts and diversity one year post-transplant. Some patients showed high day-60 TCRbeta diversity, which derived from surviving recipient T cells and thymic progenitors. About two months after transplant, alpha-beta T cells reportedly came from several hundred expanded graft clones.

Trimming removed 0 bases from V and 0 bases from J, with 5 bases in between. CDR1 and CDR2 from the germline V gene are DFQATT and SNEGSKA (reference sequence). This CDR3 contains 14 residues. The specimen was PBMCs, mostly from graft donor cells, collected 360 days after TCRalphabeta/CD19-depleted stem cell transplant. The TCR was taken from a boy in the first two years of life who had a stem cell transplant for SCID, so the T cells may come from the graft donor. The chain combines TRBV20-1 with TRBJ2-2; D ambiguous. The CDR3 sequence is CSARDLTNTGELFF. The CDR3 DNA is TGCAGTGCTAGAGATCTCACGAACACCGGGGAGCTGTTTTTT.